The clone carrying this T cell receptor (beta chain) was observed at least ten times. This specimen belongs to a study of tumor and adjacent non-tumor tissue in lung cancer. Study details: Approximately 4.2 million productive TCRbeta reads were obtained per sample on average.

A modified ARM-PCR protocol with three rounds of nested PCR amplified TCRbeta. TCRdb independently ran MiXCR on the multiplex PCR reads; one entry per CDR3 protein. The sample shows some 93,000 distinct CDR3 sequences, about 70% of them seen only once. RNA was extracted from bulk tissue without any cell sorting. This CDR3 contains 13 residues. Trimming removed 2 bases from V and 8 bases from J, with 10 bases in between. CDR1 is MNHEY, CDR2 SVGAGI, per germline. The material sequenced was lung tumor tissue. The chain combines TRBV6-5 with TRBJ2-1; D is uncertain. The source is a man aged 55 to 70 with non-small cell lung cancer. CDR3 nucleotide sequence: TGTGCCAGCAGTTACAGGGTTGGTGATGAGCAGTTCTTC. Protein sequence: CASSYRVGDEQFF.